This T cell receptor beta chain was obtained from a study of a mutant IDH1 vaccine in newly diagnosed glioma. About the study: In some groups vaccination began 4-6 weeks post-radiotherapy; others received it with temozolomide. Treated patients showed a male proportion of around 62%, a female proportion of about 40%, and a mean age of 40.4 years. Beforehand, treatment had been radiotherapy, temozolomide, or both; the majority received both.

The time point here: week 47, end of study. Doses comprised 300 ug of mutant IDH1 20-mer peptide each, plus topical imiquimod. Points on this clone: What it binds is not known.

The CDR3 runs 15 residues. Germline V gene data show CDR1 as SGHRS and CDR2 as YFSETQ. J gave up 4 bases and V 4 bases, and 5 bases lay outside the gene matches. Study conclusions and caveats: Researchers report vaccine-induced immune responses in less than 95% of patients.

Assay: immunoSEQ multiplex PCR; the TCRdb copy retains only in-frame clones and omits some. The sample lists approximately 58,000 clones, around four fifths seen once, with about 4% in the top ten. The TCR was taken from a young man with glioma. The sequencing here drew on PBMCs, taken from a glioma patient whose treatment included an IDH1 peptide vaccine. The chain has TRBV5-1 and TRBJ1-2, with 12 bases identical to TRBD1. In DNA form, the CDR3 reads TGCGCCAGCAGCATCCGGGACAGGGGGCCCTATGGCTACACCTTC. It encodes CASSIRDRGPYGYTF.